Listed here is a single T cell receptor beta chain. This sample stems from a study of cytomegalovirus exposure and HLA in healthy donors. Germline V lookup: CDR1 SGHRS, CDR2 YFSETQ. This CDR3 is 15 amino acids long. V lost 4 bases and J lost 4, with 15 bases in between. With 60 Vbeta and 13 Jbeta primers, the PCR was carried out. Assay used: immunoSEQ multiplex PCR; TCRdb lists only in-frame clones, some missing. The sample holds 150,000 to 180,000 clones; around 84% are singletons and the top ten take 5.5% to 6.5%. The specimen sequenced was PBMCs. The V gene is TRBV5-1, the J gene TRBJ2-1, with a possible D match to TRBD1 (6 bases). The TCR sequence derives from a middle-aged woman in good health and CMV-seropositive. The CDR3 nucleotides are TGCGCCAGCAGCAAGGGGCAGGGGCTTTACAATGAGCAGTTCTTC. Protein sequence: CASSKGQGLYNEQFF.